This note documents a single TCR beta chain sequence. Germline CDR1 SGHNT, CDR2 YENEEA. With V trimmed by 7 bases and J by 6 bases, 9 bases remained unmatched. The CDR3 is made up of 14 amino acids. The sample originates from a study of identical twins. MiXCR, run by TCRdb on the 5' RACE reads, gives a single entry per CDR3 protein. The table has approximately 230,000 distinct CDR3 sequences, 6.5% to 8% seen once. This sample was shared with a second study, whose subject was T cells expressing NK-cell markers.

This TCR was recovered from a young woman in good health. V is TRBV11-3 and J is TRBJ2-1, with 7 bases fitting TRBD2. What was sequenced was CD8+ T cells sorted from blood. CDR3 nucleotides: TGTGCCAGCACTCTAACCCCGGGGGGCAATGAGCAGTTCTTC. It yields the protein CASTLTPGGNEQFF.